Reported below is one TCR beta chain. Its antigen is currently unknown. This sample stems from a study of CXCR3-negative and CXCR3-positive naive CD8 T cells. Study-wide findings and caveats: Hydrophobicity of TRB CDR3s was greater in CXCR3-positive naive cells than in CXCR3-negative naive cells.

The method, 5' RACE with UMI labels, was used to prepare the TRB cDNA libraries. TCRdb reprocessed the 5' RACE reads and keeps a single row for each CDR3 protein, giving no DNA. The sample includes 130,000 or so distinct CDR3 sequences. Germline-derived CDR1 and CDR2 are MDHEN and SYDVKM. CDR3 length: 11 residues. This sequence joins TRBV28 and TRBJ1-4. The clonotype originates from a human donor in good health. Some clones in this sample may be carry-over from other donors' samples. The sample comprised naive CXCR3+ CD8+ T cells from blood. Regarding subset: CD45RO-CCR7+CD27+CD95- naive CD8+ T cells expressing CXCR3 (TNR3+). The chain's CDR3 is CASSPNEKLFF.